This TCR beta chain was documented in a study of blood T cell repertoires in COVID-19. The wider study: Whether acute or convalescent, the COVID-19 samples came from the United States, Italy and Spain. Nucleic acid was either cDNA or gDNA, and it came from T cells, B-cell-depleted T cells, or PBMCs.

With V trimmed by 7 bases and J by 2 bases, 9 bases remained unmatched. The CDR3 contains 15 residues. Germline V CDR1 and CDR2: SNHLY, FYNNEI. Profiling relied on immunoSEQ multiplex PCR, and the TCRdb table lists in-frame clones only, not all of them. This sample has about 350,000 clones, with 89% found just once. Patients in Seattle were enrolled during active infection, then followed longitudinally. The sample taken for sequencing was peripheral blood. This clonotype originated in a woman aged 55-69 years with COVID-19, enrolled during active disease. The V call is TRBV2, the J call TRBJ1-1, with 8 bases fitting TRBD1. This CDR3 is CASTARTGGNTEAFF. In nucleotides, the CDR3 is TGTGCCAGCACCGCTCGAACAGGGGGAAACACTGAAGCTTTCTTT.